The 25 T cell receptor beta chains presented below share a single source sample, sequenced in a study of blood T cell repertoires in COVID-19. Produced via immunoSEQ multiplex PCR; TCRdb's table is partial and in-frame only. The table lists some 150,000 clones, roughly 84% of them singletons. What was sequenced was peripheral blood. The receptors were gathered from a woman aged 50 to 65 in a cohort sampled during active or convalescent COVID-19.

The chain has TRBV5-5 and TRBJ1-2; D is uncertain. V gave up 0 bases and J gave up 7 bases, with 4 bases separating them. Germline V gene sequence: CDR1 SGHKS, CDR2 YYEKEE (reference sequence). The CDR3 sequence is 11 residues long. The CDR3 sequence is CASSLERGYTF. The CDR3 DNA is TGTGCCAGCAGCTTGGAGCGTGGCTACACCTTC.

The V gene is TRBV6-2 or TRBV6-3, the J gene TRBJ2-7, with TRBD2 matching 7 bases. This CDR3 comprises 16 residues. V shed 5 bases and J 6 bases; nucleotides not matched to a gene: 16. The V gene's germline CDR1 is MNHEY and CDR2 SVGEGT. The CDR3 coding sequence is TGTGCCAGCAGTCAATCCTGGGAGGGGCCCACTGGCGAGCAGTACTTC. The encoded protein is CASSQSWEGPTGEQYF.

The genes are TRBV5-6 and TRBJ2-1; 9 bases are a match to TRBD1. J lost 5 bases, V lost 4 bases, and 7 bases had no gene match. The CDR3 is 15 residues long. Germline V CDR1 and CDR2: SGHDT, YYEEEE. The CDR3 coding sequence is TGTGCCAGCAGCGGACAGGGGCGTCTCAACAATGAGCAGTTCTTC. It encodes CASSGQGRLNNEQFF.

The chain uses TRBV6-2 or TRBV6-3 and TRBJ2-5; 8 bases fit TRBD1. CDR1 is MNHEY and CDR2 is SVGEGT in the germline V gene. V gave up 6 bases and J gave up 5 bases; unmatched junction bases: 14. The CDR3 runs to 16 residues. The CDR3: CASSPEGQGGEETQYF. As DNA, the CDR3 is TGTGCCAGCAGCCCCGAAGGACAGGGCGGAGAGGAGACCCAGTACTTC.

This clone was seen ten or more times. This sequence joins TRBV19 and TRBJ1-2; 7 bases align to TRBD1. This CDR3 comprises 15 residues. The ends lost 5 bases at V and 8 bases at J; junction bases unmatched: 14. The germline V gene encodes CDR1 LNHDA and CDR2 SQIVND (reference sequence). In nucleotides, the CDR3 is TGTGCCAGTAGTGTTACGCCGGGACAGTTTGACGGCTACACCTTC. Protein product: CASSVTPGQFDGYTF.

This clone was recorded once. The chain combines TRBV5-1 with TRBJ2-7; 7 bases are shared with TRBD1. The CDR3 sequence is 17 residues long. V lost 4 bases to trimming and J lost 0 bases; unmatched junction nucleotides: 13. Germline V gene lookup returns CDR1 SGHRS and CDR2 YFSETQ. The CDR3 region is CASSEQPDRWSSYEQYF. In nucleotides, the CDR3 is TGCGCCAGCAGCGAGCAGCCGGACAGGTGGAGCTCCTACGAGCAGTACTTC.

The gene calls are TRBV3-1 (or the pseudogene TRBV3-2) and TRBJ1-5, with 7 positions matching TRBD1. Germline V lookup: CDR1 LGHDT, CDR2 YNNKEL (reference sequence). V dropped 4 bases and J dropped 7; count of bases not matched to a gene: 10. The CDR3 runs to 15 residues. In DNA, the CDR3 is TGTGCCAGCAGCCCGGGCAGGGGGGTGGGCCAGCCCCAGCATTTT. This encodes CASSPGRGVGQPQHF.

The J gene is TRBJ1-2, the V gene TRBV6-5; 7 bases map to TRBD1. Germline values: CDR1 MNHEY, CDR2 SVGAGI. The CDR3 covers 15 residues. J was trimmed by 6 bases and V by 1 base; bases with no gene match: 8. The DNA of the CDR3 is TGTGCCAGCAGTTACTTACCGACAGGGAGAGATGGCTACACCTTC. It yields the protein CASSYLPTGRDGYTF.

The rearrangement links TRBV4-3 to TRBJ2-7; 8 nucleotides agree with TRBD1. The length of the CDR3 is 14 residues. The trim removed 4 bases at V and 3 bases at J, leaving 5 bases unmatched. CDR1 is LGHNA and CDR2 is YSLEER in the germline V gene. CDR3: CASSPGQGLYEQYF. The CDR3 DNA reads as TGCGCCAGCAGCCCAGGACAGGGCCTCTACGAGCAGTACTTC.

The chain has TRBV6-4 and TRBJ2-1; 10 bases fit TRBD2. The V gene end was trimmed by 6 bases and the J gene end by 7 bases; junction bases not matched to a gene: 9. Per germline, CDR1 MRHNA and CDR2 SNTAGT. The CDR3 sequence is 15 residues long. CDR3 bases: TGTGCCAGCAGCGCTAGCGGGGGAGTAACGAATGAGCAGTTCTTC. Amino acid sequence: CASSASGGVTNEQFF.

The CDR3 is CASSLLRFGDEQFF. The CDR3 bases are TGTGCCAGCAGCTTGTTGCGGTTCGGTGACGAGCAGTTCTTC. The chain combines TRBV5-8 with TRBJ2-1; D gene uncertain. In germline, CDR1 is SGHTS, CDR2 YDEGEE. Trimming cost V 1 base and J 10 bases, with 15 bases left between them. This CDR3 has 14 amino acids.

The chain couples TRBV6-5 to TRBJ2-3; 7 bases match TRBD2. There are 15 residues in the CDR3. J gave up 1 base and V 2 bases, and 3 bases lay outside the gene matches. Germline V gene lookup returns CDR1 MNHEY and CDR2 SVGAGI. CDR3 protein: CASSYVRGGTDTQYF. CDR3 coding DNA: TGTGCCAGCAGTTACGTTCGGGGGGGCACAGATACGCAGTATTTT.

The chain carries TRBV19 and TRBJ2-4; 11 bases align to TRBD1. CDR1 and CDR2 (germline): LNHDA, SQIVND (reference sequence). Trimming took 9 bases from V and 8 from J; bases not matched to a gene: 18. The CDR3 has 17 amino acids. The CDR3 is CARFSSNRDRGSDIQYF. Here the CDR3 DNA reads TGTGCCAGGTTTAGTTCGAACCGGGACAGGGGGTCGGACATTCAGTACTTC.

V usage is TRBV18 and J usage is TRBJ2-3; 8 nucleotides align to TRBD2. The junction had 10 bases not matched to a gene; V was cut back by 4 bases and J by 1 base. The CDR3 runs 17 residues. Germline V gives CDR1 KGHSH, CDR2 LQKENI. CDR3 region: CASSLVSWRGGTDTQYF. CDR3 nucleotides: TGTGCCAGCTCACTTGTCTCTTGGCGGGGGGGCACAGATACGCAGTATTTT.

As for this clone: This may be a read error: a much more frequent sequence differs by one nucleotide. Other DNA variants within this sample encode the same CDR3. The chain links TRBV20-1 to TRBJ1-2; no firm D call. Germline V lookup: CDR1 DFQATT, CDR2 SNEGSKA (reference sequence). V shed 3 bases and J shed 3 bases, with 8 bases lying between them. The CDR3 is made up of 12 amino acids. CDR3 in DNA: TGCAGTGCTAGTTCAGGTGACTATGGCTACACCTTC. Protein: CSASSGDYGYTF.

The J gene is TRBJ1-3, the V gene TRBV24-1; D call uncertain. Germline V gives CDR1 KGHDR, CDR2 SFDVKD. V was shortened by 6 bases and J by 0 bases, with 8 bases between the two germline ends. CDR3 size: 14 residues. CDR3: CATSPGNSGNTIYF. CDR3 in DNA: TGTGCCACCAGTCCAGGTAACTCTGGAAACACCATATATTTT.

The genes are TRBV21-1 and TRBJ2-3; the table's D gene call, TRBD1, was not cross checked with the DNA. TRBV21-1 represents a pseudogene. This CDR3 comprises 17 residues. CDR3 bases: TGTGCCAGCAGCAAAGAGTCTGTGGGGGCGAACACAGATACGCAGTATTTT. Translating gives CASSKESVGANTDTQYF.

The chain joins TRBV29-1 to TRBJ2-2; unclear D gene. V lost 5 bases and J 0 bases, leaving 10 bases between the germline ends. Germline CDR1 and CDR2: SQVTM and ANQGSEA. This CDR3 region has 14 residues. CDR3 nucleotide sequence: TGCAGCGTTCGGTACAGACCGAACACCGGGGAGCTGTTTTTT. Translating it yields CSVRYRPNTGELFF.

V gene TRBV3-1 (or the pseudogene TRBV3-2) combines with J gene TRBJ1-5; TRBD1 agrees at 7 bases. The CDR3 is 15 amino acids. The junction had 1 base not matched to a gene; V was cut back by 1 base and J by 1 base. Germline loops: CDR1 LGHDT, CDR2 YNNKEL (reference sequence). This CDR3 is CASSQGDRSNQPQHF. The DNA of the CDR3 is TGTGCCAGCAGCCAAGGGGACAGAAGCAATCAGCCCCAGCATTTT.

The CDR3 loop reads CATSETGGPGGTQYF. The CDR3 DNA is TGTGCCACCAGTGAAACAGGGGGTCCGGGAGGGACCCAGTACTTC. This chain links TRBV24-1 with TRBJ2-5, with a weak D call TRBD1 (8 bases). The CDR3 runs 15 residues. Germline V CDR1 and CDR2: KGHDR, SFDVKD. The V end lost 4 bases, the J end lost 7 bases, and 18 bases lay between the germline ends.

This sequence joins TRBV7-8 and TRBJ2-3, with 10 bases lining up with TRBD2. The length of the CDR3 is 16 residues. J lost 8 bases, V lost 5 bases, and 13 bases had no gene match. CDR1 is SGHVS and CDR2 is FQNEAQ in the germline V gene. Here the CDR3 reads CASSPASGGLLGTQYF. The CDR3 DNA reads as TGTGCCAGCAGCCCGGCTAGCGGGGGCCTACTCGGTACGCAGTATTTT.

V gene TRBV2 combines with J gene TRBJ1-3; D not resolved. Germline values: CDR1 SNHLY, CDR2 FYNNEI. The V and J ends lost 6 bases and 1 base respectively, with 13 bases between them. This CDR3 has 15 amino acids. The CDR3 nucleotides are TGTGCCAGCAGGCCGCAGGTTCGATCTGGAAACACCATATATTTT. Translated, it gives CASRPQVRSGNTIYF.

The chain joins TRBV28 to TRBJ1-4, with D possibly being TRBD1 (5 bases). V was trimmed by 5 bases and J by 7 bases, leaving 17 bases between them. Germline V CDR1 and CDR2: MDHEN, SYDVKM. This CDR3 contains 15 residues. CDR3 sequence: CASSTSGGSGEKLFF. CDR3 sequence (DNA): TGTGCCAGCAGTACCTCGGGGGGTAGTGGTGAAAAACTGTTTTTT. Looking up the rest from reference TRBV28 and TRBJ1-4 gives the full variable domain: DVKVTQSSRYLVKRTGEKVFLECVQDMDHENMFWYRQDPGLGLRLIYFSYDVKMKEKGDIPEGYSVSREKKERFSLILESASTNQTSMYLCASSTSGGSGEKLFFGSGTQLSVL.

The chain carries TRBV11-2 and TRBJ2-7; TRBD1 matches at 10 bases. J gave up 4 bases and V 4 bases, and 4 bases lay outside the gene matches. Germline CDR1 and CDR2: SGHAT and FQNNGV. This CDR3 is 14 amino acids long. DNA for the CDR3: TGTGCCAGCAGCTCTCCGGGACAGGGGTACGAGCAGTACTTC. The encoded protein is CASSSPGQGYEQYF.

J is TRBJ1-2 and V is TRBV3-1 (or the pseudogene TRBV3-2); D remains unclear. The V gene lost 4 bases and the J gene lost 8 bases, with 14 bases spanning the gap. CDR1 and CDR2 (germline): LGHDT, YNNKEL (reference sequence). The CDR3 is made up of 13 amino acids. CDR3 sequence reads: CASSRAREEGYTF. In DNA, the CDR3 is TGTGCCAGCAGCCGGGCTAGGGAGGAAGGCTACACCTTC.